This TCR beta chain stems from a study of beta chain features in type 1 diabetes. In the study overall: Healthy donors resembled patients in age, gender and cell yields.

Whole-study findings and limits: There was a moderate but significant shortening of TCRB CDR3s in all four CD4+ subsets of Type 1 diabetes patients. Among type 1 diabetes patients, VDJ junctions had fewer insertions and more deletions.

CD4+ naive, central memory, regulatory and stem cell-like memory cells were sorted via CD45RO/CCR7/CD25/CD127/CD95/CD27. V shed 4 bases, J shed 7 bases, and the junction held 6 bases outside the gene matches. Germline-derived CDR1 and CDR2 are SGHRS and YFSETQ. This CDR3 comprises 14 residues. In this sample, this clone turned up a few times. The antigen is unknown. The sample carries other DNA sequences with the same CDR3. Expressed TCRB transcripts got sequenced, as all isolated RNA was reverse transcribed. Naive, central memory and regulatory T cell samples averaged roughly 3.7 million immunoSEQ reads each. Repertoires were generated with immunoSEQ multiplex PCR, while TCRdb's copy carries only in-frame clones and drops some. The table shows roughly 340,000 clones, with 13% occurring only once.

This receptor was taken from a woman younger than 35 with type 1 diabetes. Sequenced: naive CD4+ T cells from blood. The genes are TRBV5-1 and TRBJ2-1, with 9 bases identical to TRBD1. CDR3 coding DNA: TGCGCCAGCAGCCTAGGGACAGGGAATAATGAGCAGTTCTTC. Translation: CASSLGTGNNEQFF. The full variable domain, in which reference TRBV5-1 and TRBJ2-1 provide the parts outside the CDR3, is KAGVTQTPRYLIKTRGQQVTLSCSPISGHRSVSWYQQTPGQGLQFLFEYFSETQRNKGNFPGRFSGRQFSNSRSEMNVSTLELGDSALYLCASSLGTGNNEQFFGPGTRLTVL.